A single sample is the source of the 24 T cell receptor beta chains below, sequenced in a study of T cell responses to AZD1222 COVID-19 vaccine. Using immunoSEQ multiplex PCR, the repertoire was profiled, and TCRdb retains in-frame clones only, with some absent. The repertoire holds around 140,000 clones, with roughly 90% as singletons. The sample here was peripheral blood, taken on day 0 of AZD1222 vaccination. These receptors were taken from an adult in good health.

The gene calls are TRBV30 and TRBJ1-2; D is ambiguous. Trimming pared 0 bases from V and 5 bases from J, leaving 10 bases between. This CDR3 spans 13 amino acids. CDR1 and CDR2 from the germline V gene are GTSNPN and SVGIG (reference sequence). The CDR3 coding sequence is TGTGCCTGGAGTGTACGGCAGCAATATGGCTACACCTTC. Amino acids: CAWSVRQQYGYTF.

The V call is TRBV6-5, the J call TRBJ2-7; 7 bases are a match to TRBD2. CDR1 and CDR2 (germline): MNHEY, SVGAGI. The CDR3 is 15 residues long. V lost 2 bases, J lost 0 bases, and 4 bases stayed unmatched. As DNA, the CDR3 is TGTGCCAGCAGTTACCGCGGGGGTAGCTCCTACGAGCAGTACTTC. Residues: CASSYRGGSSYEQYF.

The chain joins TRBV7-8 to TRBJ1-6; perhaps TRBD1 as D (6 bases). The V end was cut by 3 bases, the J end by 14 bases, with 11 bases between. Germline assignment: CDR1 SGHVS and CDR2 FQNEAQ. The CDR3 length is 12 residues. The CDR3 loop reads CASSFNRESLHF. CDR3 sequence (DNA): TGTGCCAGCAGCTTCAACAGGGAATCCCTCCACTTT.

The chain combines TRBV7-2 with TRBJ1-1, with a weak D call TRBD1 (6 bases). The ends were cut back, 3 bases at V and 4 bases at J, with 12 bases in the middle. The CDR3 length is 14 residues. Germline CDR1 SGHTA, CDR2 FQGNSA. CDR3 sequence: CASSLGRGGTEAFF. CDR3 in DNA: TGTGCCAGCAGCTTGGGGAGGGGGGGCACTGAAGCTTTCTTT.

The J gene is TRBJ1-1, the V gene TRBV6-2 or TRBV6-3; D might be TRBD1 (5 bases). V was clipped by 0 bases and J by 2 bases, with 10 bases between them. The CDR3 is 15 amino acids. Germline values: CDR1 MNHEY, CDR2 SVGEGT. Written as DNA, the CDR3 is TGTGCCAGCAGTTACTCGATGGGACCTAACACTGAAGCTTTCTTT. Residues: CASSYSMGPNTEAFF.

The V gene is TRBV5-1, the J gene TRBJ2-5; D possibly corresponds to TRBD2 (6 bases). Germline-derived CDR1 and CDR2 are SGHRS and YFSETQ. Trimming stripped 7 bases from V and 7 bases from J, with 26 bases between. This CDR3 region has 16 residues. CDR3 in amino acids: CASAPGSGTWGGTQYF. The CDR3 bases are TGCGCCAGCGCCCCCGGGAGCGGTACGTGGGGCGGGACCCAGTACTTC.

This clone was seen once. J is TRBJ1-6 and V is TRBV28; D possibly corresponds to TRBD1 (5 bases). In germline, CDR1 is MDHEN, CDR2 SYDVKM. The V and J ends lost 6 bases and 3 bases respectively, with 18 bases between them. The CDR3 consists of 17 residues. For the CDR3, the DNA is TGTGCCAGCAGGCCGTACCCCGGGGCAGACTATAATTCACCCCTCCACTTT. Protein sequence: CASRPYPGADYNSPLHF.

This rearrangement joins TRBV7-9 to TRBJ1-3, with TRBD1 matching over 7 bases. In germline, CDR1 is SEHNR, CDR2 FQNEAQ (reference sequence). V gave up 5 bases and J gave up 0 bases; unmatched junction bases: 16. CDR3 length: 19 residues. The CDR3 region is CASSPGSRGSWSSGNTIYF. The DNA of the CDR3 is TGTGCCAGCAGCCCCGGGTCCAGGGGGTCGTGGAGCTCTGGAAACACCATATATTTT.

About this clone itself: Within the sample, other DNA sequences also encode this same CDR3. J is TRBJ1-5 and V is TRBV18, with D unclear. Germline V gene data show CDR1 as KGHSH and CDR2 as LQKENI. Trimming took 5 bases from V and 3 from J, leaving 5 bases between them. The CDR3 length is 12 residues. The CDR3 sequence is CASSSYNQPQHF. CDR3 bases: TGTGCCAGCTCATCATACAATCAGCCCCAGCATTTT.

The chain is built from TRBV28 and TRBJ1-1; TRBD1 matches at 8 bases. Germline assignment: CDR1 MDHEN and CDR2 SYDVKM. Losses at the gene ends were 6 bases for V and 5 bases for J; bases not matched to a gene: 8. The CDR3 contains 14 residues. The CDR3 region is CASRSTGGRTEAFF. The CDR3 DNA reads TGTGCCAGCAGGAGTACAGGGGGGAGGACTGAAGCTTTCTTT.

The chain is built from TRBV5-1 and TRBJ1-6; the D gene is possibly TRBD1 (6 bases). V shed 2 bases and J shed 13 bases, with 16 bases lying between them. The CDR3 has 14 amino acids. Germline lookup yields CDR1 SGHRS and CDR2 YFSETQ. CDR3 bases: TGCGCCAGCAGCTTACGCCCCGGGGGCCCGCCCCTCCACTTT. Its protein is CASSLRPGGPPLHF.

The CDR3, as DNA: TGTGCCAGCAGCGTAGCTTCGGAACAGGGAAGAACTGGAAACACCATATATTTT. It codes for CASSVASEQGRTGNTIYF. V gene TRBV9 combines with J gene TRBJ1-3, with a weak D call TRBD1 (6 bases). This CDR3 spans 18 amino acids. The V gene lost 0 bases and the J gene lost 2 bases, with 18 bases spanning the gap. Germline CDR1 is SGDLS and CDR2 is YYNGEE.

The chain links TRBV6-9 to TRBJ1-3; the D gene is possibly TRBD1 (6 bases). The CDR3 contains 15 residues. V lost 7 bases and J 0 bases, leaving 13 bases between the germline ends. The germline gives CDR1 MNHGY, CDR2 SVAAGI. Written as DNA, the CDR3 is TGTGCCAGCACTCCGGGACACTTCTCTGGAAACACCATATATTTT. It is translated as CASTPGHFSGNTIYF.

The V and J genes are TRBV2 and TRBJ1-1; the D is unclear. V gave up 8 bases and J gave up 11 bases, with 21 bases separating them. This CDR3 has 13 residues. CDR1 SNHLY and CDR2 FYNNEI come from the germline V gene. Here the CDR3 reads CASGSMAGSEAFF. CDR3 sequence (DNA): TGTGCCAGCGGTAGCATGGCCGGCAGTGAGGCTTTCTTT.

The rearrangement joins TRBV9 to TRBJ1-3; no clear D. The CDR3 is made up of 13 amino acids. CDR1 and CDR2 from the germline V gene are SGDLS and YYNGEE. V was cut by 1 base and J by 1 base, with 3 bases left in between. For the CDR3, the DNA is TGTGCCAGCAGCGTACAGTCTGGAAACACCATATATTTT. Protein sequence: CASSVQSGNTIYF.

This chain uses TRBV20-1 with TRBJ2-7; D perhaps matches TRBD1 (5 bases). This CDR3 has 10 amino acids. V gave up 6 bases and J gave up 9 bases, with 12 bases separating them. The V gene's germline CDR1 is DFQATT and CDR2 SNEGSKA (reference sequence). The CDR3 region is CSADRGRQYF. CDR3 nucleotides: TGCAGTGCAGACAGAGGAAGGCAGTACTTC.

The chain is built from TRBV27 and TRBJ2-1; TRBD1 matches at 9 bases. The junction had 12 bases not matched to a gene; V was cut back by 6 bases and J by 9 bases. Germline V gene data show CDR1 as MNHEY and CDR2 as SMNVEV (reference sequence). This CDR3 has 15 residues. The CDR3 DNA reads TGTGCCAGCAGATCTATAGGGACAGGGCATCGTGAGCAGTTCTTC. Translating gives CASRSIGTGHREQFF.

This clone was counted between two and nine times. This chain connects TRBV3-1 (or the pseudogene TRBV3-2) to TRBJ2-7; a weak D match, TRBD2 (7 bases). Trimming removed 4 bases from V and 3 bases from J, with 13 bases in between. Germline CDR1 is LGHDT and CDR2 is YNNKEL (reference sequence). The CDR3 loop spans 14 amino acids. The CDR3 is CASSPGGRLYEQYF. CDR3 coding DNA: TGTGCCAGCAGCCCCGGGGGGCGTCTCTACGAGCAGTACTTC.

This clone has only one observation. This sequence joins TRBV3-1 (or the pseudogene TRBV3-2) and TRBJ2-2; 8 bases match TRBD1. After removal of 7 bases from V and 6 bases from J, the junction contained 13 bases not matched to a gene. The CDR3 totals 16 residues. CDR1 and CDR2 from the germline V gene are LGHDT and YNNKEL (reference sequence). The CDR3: CASNTGGSPVAGELFF. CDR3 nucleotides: TGTGCCAGCAACACAGGGGGGTCCCCCGTCGCCGGGGAGCTGTTTTTT.

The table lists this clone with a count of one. The CDR3 reads CASSAPPAGGANTNEKLFF. As DNA, the CDR3 is TGTGCCAGCAGTGCCCCACCCGCAGGGGGCGCGAATACTAATGAAAAACTGTTTTTT. The chain is built from TRBV6-1 and TRBJ1-4, with 8 bases identical to TRBD1. Germline V gives CDR1 MNHNS, CDR2 SASEGT. CDR3 size: 19 residues. V lost 4 bases to trimming and J lost 2 bases; unmatched junction nucleotides: 15.

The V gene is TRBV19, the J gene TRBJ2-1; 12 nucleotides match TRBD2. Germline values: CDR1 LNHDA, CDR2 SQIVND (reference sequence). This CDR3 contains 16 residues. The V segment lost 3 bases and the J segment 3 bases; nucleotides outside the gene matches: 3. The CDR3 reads CASSIGLAGFYNEQFF. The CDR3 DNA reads TGTGCCAGTAGTATTGGACTAGCGGGATTCTACAATGAGCAGTTCTTC.

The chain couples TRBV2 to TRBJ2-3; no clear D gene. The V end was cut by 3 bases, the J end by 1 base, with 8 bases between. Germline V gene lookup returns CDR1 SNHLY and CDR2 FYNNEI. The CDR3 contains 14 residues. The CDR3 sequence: CASSDSAGTDTQYF. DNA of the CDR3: TGTGCCAGCAGTGATTCGGCTGGCACAGATACGCAGTATTTT.

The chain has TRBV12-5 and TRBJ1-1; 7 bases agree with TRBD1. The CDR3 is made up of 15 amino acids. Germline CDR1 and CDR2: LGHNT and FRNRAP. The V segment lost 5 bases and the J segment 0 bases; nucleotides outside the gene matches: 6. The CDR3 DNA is TGTGCTAGTGGTGTTACAGGGGAGCTGAACACTGAAGCTTTCTTT. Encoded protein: CASGVTGELNTEAFF.

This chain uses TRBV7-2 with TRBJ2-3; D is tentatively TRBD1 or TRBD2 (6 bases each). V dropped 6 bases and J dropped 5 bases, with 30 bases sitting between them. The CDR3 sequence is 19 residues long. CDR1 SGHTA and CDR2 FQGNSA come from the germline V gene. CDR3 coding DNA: TGTGCCAGCAGTCGCATGAGGGTGGGGCGAATGGGGGGCCGAGATACGCAGTATTTT. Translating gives CASSRMRVGRMGGRDTQYF.